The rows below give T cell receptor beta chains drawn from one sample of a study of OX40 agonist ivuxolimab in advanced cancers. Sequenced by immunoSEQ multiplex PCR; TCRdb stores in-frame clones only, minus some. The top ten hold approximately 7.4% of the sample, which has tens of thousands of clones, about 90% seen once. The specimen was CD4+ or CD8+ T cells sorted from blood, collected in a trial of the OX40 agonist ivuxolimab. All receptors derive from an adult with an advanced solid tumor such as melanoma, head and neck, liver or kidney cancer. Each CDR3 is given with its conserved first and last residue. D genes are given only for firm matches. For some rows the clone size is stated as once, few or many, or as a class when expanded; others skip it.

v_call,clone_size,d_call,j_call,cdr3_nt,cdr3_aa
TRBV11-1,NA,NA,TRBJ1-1,TGTGCCAGCAGCCCCTCGGCTATTTTTAGATCAGGCGGTGGTGAAGCTTTCTTT,CASSPSAIFRSGGGEAFF
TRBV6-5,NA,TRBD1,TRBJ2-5,TGTGCCAGCAGTTACTCGACAGGGGTGAGGGAGCAGTACTTC,CASSYSTGVREQYF
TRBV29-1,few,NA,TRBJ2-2,TGCAGCGTTGGAGGGCAGGGGGGCACCGGGGAGCTGTTTTTT,CSVGGQGGTGELFF
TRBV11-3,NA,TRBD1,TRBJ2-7,TGTGCCAGCAGCTCTTACCGGGACAGTCCCTACGAGCAGTACTTC,CASSSYRDSPYEQYF
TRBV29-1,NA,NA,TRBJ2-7,TGCAGCGTGGAGCCCGGGCCCAACTACGAGCAGTACTTC,CSVEPGPNYEQYF
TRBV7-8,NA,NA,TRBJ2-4,TGTGCCAGCAGCTTACTCAGGGCCAAAAACATTCAGTACTTC,CASSLLRAKNIQYF
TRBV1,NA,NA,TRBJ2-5,TGCACCAGCAGCCAAGATCGGACGGCAGAGACCCAGTACTTC,CTSSQDRTAETQYF
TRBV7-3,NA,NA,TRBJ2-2,TGTGCCAGCAGCGCCCGGCCCGGGGAGCTGTTTTTT,CASSARPGELFF
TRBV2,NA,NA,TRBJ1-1,TGTGCCAGCAGACTGGGACTTAGGAACACTGAAGCTTTCTTT,CASRLGLRNTEAFF
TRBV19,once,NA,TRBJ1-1,TGTGCCAGTAGTATTGGACGCTGGAACACTGAAGCTTTCTTT,CASSIGRWNTEAFF
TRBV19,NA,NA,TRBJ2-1,TGTGCCAGTAGTGCGACAGCGCCGGGTGGGCAATTCTTC,CASSATAPGGQFF
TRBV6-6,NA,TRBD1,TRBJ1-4,TGTGCCAGCAGGAACAGGGGGAACGAAAAACTGTTTTTT,CASRNRGNEKLFF
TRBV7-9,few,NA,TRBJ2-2,TGTGCCAGCAGCTTATGGGTGTCCGGGGAGCTGTTTTTT,CASSLWVSGELFF
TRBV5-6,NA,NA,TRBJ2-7,TGTGCCAGCAGCTTACTTGTGGCGGTCGAGCAGTACTTC,CASSLLVAVEQYF
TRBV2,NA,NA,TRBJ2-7,TGTGCCAGAAGCGGTCCTTCCTACGAGCAGTACTTC,CARSGPSYEQYF
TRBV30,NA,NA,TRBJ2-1,TGTGCCTGGAGTGCCGGGACACCCTTCAATGAGCAGTTCTTC,CAWSAGTPFNEQFF
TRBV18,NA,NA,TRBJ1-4,TGTGCCAGCTCACCAGGAAGCTCTGAAAAACTGTTTTTT,CASSPGSSEKLFF
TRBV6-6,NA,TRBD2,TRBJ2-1,TGTGCCAGCAGTTACGTAGCGGGAGAAAATGAGCAGTTCTTC,CASSYVAGENEQFF
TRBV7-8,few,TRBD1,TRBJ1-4,TGTGCCAGCAGCTTACCGGGACAGGGCTGGGAAAAACTGTTTTTT,CASSLPGQGWEKLFF
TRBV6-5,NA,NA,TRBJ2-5,TGTGCCAGCAGTTACTCGGCAGGGCGAGAGACCCAGTACTTC,CASSYSAGRETQYF
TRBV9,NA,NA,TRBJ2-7,TGTGCCAGCAGCGTAGCCGGACAGCCTAACGAGCAGTACTTC,CASSVAGQPNEQYF
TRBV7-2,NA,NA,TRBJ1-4,TGTGCCAGCAGCCAAGTACAGGCTTACGAAAAACTGTTTTTT,CASSQVQAYEKLFF
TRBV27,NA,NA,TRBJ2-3,TGTGCCAGCAGTTTTGGCGGGAGCACAGATACGCAGTATTTT,CASSFGGSTDTQYF
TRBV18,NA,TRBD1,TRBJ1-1,TGTGCCAGCTCACCTGGGACAGGGAGGAACACTGAAGCTTTCTTT,CASSPGTGRNTEAFF
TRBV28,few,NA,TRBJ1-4,TGTGCCAGCAGTTTACTTCAGGGTGGGAGTGAAAAACTGTTTTTT,CASSLLQGGSEKLFF
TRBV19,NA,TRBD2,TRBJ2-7,TGTGCCAGTAGTATAGCTCGGACTAGCGACGAGCAGTACTTC,CASSIARTSDEQYF
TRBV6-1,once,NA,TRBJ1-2,TGTGCCAGCGGGCCGACAGGTTGGGGTGGCTACACCTTC,CASGPTGWGGYTF
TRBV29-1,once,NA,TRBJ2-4,TGCAGCGTCCGACGGGCAGGGCAGTGGGGCATTCAGTACTTC,CSVRRAGQWGIQYF
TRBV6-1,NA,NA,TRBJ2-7,TGTGCCAGCAGTGAAGAAAGGTCGGCGGAGGATTACGAGCAGTACTTC,CASSEERSAEDYEQYF
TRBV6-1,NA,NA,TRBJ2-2,TGTGCCAGCATCGTGGACTACACCGGGGAGCTGTTTTTT,CASIVDYTGELFF
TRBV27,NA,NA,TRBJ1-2,TGTGCCAGCAGTTTAGACAGCGTGATTCACACCTTC,CASSLDSVIHTF
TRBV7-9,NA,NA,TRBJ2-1,TGTGCCAGCGGAGACATTAGCTCCTACAATGAGCAGTTCTTC,CASGDISSYNEQFF
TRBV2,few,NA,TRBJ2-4,TGTGCCAGCAGGGGTCTTAGGTCGGAGTTAAGAAACATTCAGTACTTC,CASRGLRSELRNIQYF
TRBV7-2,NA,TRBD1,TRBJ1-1,TGTGCCAGCAGCTCCGGGACAGGGGGCGGTGAAGCTTTCTTT,CASSSGTGGGEAFF
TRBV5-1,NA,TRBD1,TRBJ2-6,TGCGCCAGCAGCCACGGGACAGTTAGCTCTGGGGCCAACGTCCTGACTTTC,CASSHGTVSSGANVLTF
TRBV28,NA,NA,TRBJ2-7,TGTGCCAGCAGTTTCGGCAGGACTACCTACGAGCAGTACTTC,CASSFGRTTYEQYF
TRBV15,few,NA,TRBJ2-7,TGTGCCACCAGCAGAGATGTAACAGGTACCTACGAGCAGTACTTC,CATSRDVTGTYEQYF
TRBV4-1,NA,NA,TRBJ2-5,TGCGCCAGCAGCCAAGCCCCCTTGGGGCAAGAGACCCAGTACTTC,CASSQAPLGQETQYF
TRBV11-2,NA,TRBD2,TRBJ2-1,TGTGCCAGCAGCCCCGCGGAGGGAGGGTGGGACAATGAGCAGTTCTTC,CASSPAEGGWDNEQFF
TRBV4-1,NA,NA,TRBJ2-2,TGCGCCAGCAGCGACTGGACTAAAACCACCTCTTACACCGGGGAGCTGTTTTTT,CASSDWTKTTSYTGELFF
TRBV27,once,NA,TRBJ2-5,TGTGCCAGCAGTTTACGACTATTTAGTCGTTCAGAAAAAGAGACCCAGTACTTC,CASSLRLFSRSEKETQYF
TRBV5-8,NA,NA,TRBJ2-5,TGTGCCAGCAGCTTACAAGGGCTCCAAGAGACCCAGTACTTC,CASSLQGLQETQYF
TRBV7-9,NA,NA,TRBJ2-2,TGTGCCAGCAGCCCAAGTCTCCGGGAGCTGTTTTTT,CASSPSLRELFF
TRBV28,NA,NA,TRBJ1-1,TGTGCCAGCAGTTTGGCAGGGGTAAGGACTGAAGCTTTCTTT,CASSLAGVRTEAFF
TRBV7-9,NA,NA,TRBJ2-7,TGTGCCAGCAGCCCCTCCGGGCAACAACACGAGCAGTACTTC,CASSPSGQQHEQYF
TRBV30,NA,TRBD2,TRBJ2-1,TGTGCCTGGAGTGTAGCGGGAGGGTGGTCCAATGAGCAGTTCTTC,CAWSVAGGWSNEQFF
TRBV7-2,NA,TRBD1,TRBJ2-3,TGTGCCAGCAGCACCAGACAGGGGGGCACAGATACGCAGTATTTT,CASSTRQGGTDTQYF
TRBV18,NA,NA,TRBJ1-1,TGTGCCAGCTCACCAGGGGGCGCTGAAGCTTTCTTT,CASSPGGAEAFF
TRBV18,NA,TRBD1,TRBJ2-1,TGTGCCAGCTCACCCACAGGGGGCCGGTACAATGAGCAGTTCTTC,CASSPTGGRYNEQFF
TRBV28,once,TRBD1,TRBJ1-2,TGTGCCAGCAGCCCGGGACAGGGCTATAACTATGGCTACACCTTC,CASSPGQGYNYGYTF
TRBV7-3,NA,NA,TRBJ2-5,TGTGCCAGCCTAAGACACGGTAAGACCCAGTACTTC,CASLRHGKTQYF
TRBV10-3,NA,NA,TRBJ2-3,TGTGCCACGACAAGCACAGATACGCAGTATTTT,CATTSTDTQYF
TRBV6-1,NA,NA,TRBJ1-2,TGTGCCAGCAGTGAAGAAGAGATCTACTATGGCTACACCTTC,CASSEEEIYYGYTF
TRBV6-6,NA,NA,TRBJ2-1,TGTGCCAGCAGTTACCTCCAACTGGATGAGCAGTTCTTC,CASSYLQLDEQFF